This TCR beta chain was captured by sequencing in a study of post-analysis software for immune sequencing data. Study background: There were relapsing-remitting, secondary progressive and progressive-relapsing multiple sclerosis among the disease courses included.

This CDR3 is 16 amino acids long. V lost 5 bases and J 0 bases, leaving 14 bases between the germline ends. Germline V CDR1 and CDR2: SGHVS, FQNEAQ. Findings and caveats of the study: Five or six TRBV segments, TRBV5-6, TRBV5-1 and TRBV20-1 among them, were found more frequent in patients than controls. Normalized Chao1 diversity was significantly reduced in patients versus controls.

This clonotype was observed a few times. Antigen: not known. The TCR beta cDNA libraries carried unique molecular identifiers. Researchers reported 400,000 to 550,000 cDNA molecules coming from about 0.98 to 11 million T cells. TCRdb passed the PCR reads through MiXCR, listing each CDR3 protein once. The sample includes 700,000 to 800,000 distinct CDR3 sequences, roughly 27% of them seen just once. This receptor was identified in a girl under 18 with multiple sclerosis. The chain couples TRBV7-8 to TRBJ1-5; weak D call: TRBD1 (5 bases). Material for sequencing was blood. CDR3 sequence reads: CASSPGTVYSNQPQHF. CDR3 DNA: TGTGCCAGCAGCCCGGGGACGGTATATAGCAATCAGCCCCAGCATTTT.